This record looks at one T cell receptor beta chain sequence and its context. The data were taken from a study of control samples from healthy donors and cancer patients. The protocol was immunoSEQ multiplex PCR, while the TCRdb copy is restricted to in-frame clones and leaves out a portion. The table records a few hundred thousand clones, 80% to 95% of them present only once. Germline V CDR1 and CDR2: SNHLY, FYNNEI. CDR3 size: 14 residues. Trimming stripped 4 bases from V and 6 bases from J, with 16 bases between. Input material: PBMCs. This TCR was recovered from a man aged 40-49 years with head and neck cancer. The rearrangement links TRBV2 to TRBJ2-7; D unclear. In DNA, the CDR3 is TGTGCCAGCAGTGTACAAGAAGGCCGGAGCGAGCAGTACTTC. Translated: CASSVQEGRSEQYF.